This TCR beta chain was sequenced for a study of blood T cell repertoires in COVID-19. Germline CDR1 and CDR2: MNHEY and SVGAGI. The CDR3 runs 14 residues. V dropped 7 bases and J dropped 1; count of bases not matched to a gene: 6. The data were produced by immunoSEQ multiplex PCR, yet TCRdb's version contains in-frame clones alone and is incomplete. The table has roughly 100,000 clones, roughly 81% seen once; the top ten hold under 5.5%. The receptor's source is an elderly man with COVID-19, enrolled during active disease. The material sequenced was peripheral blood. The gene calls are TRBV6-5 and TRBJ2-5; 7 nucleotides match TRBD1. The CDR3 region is CASIDRVAQETQYF. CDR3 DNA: TGTGCCAGCATCGACAGGGTGGCCCAAGAGACCCAGTACTTC.